This T cell receptor beta chain is from a study of blood T cell repertoires in COVID-19. Study background: PBMCs, B-cell-depleted T cells, or T cells were the source of the cDNA or gDNA that made up the material.

Deletions cut 5 bases from V and 7 bases from J, with 23 bases between. The germline gives CDR1 LNHDA, CDR2 SQIVND (reference sequence). The CDR3 totals 16 residues. Residents of 24 US areas, aged about 18 to 95 years, made up the participants. Clinical histories supplied by participants themselves formed the basis of cohort assignment. Assay used: immunoSEQ multiplex PCR; TCRdb lists only in-frame clones, some missing. The sample consists of approximately 270,000 clones, about nine tenths of them appearing once. Specimen: PBMCs or T cells enriched from blood (not recorded which). This sequence joins TRBV19 and TRBJ1-2, with unresolved D. The receptor was isolated from a human donor in a cohort exposed to, infected with or recovered from COVID-19 (not recorded which). The donor label of this sample is uncertain. The CDR3, as DNA: TGTGCCAGTAGTCTCGCCCCTTGGACGGACTGGGGTGGCTACACCTTC. It specifies CASSLAPWTDWGGYTF.